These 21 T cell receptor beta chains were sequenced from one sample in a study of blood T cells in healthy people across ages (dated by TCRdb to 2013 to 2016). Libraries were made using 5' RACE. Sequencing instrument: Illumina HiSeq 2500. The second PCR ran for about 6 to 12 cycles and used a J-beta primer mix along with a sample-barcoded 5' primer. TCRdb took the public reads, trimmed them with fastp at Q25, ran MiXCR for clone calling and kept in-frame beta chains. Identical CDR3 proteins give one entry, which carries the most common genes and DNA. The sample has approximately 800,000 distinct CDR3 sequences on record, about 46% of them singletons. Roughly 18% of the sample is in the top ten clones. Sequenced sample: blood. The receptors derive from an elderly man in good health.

In DNA form, the CDR3 reads TGCAGTGCTAGGCAAGGGGGAGAGACCCAGTACTTC. Its protein product is CSARQGGETQYF. The chain recombines TRBV20-1 with TRBJ2-5; D perhaps matches TRBD1 (6 bases). The CDR3 consists of 12 residues. Per germline, CDR1 DFQATT and CDR2 SNEGSKA (reference sequence). V was clipped by 3 bases and J by 4 bases, with 9 bases between them.

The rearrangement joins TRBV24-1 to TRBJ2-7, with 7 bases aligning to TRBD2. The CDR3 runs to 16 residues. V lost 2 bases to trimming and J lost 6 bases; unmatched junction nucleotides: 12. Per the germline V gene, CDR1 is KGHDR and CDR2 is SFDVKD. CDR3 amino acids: CATSDSRASGKSEQYF. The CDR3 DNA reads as TGTGCCACCAGTGATTCTAGGGCTAGCGGTAAGAGCGAGCAGTACTTC.

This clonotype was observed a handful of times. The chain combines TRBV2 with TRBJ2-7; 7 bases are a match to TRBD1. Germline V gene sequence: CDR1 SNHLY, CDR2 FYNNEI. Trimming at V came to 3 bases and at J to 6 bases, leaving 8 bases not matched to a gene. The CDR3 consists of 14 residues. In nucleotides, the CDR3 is TGTGCCAGCAGTGACGGGACAGCATCTCTCGAGCAGTACTTC. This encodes CASSDGTASLEQYF.

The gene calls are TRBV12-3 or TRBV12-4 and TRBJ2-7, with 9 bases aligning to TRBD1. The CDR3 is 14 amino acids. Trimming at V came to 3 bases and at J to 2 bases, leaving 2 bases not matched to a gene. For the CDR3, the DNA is TGTGCCAGCAGTTTCTGGGACAGGGCCTACGAGCAGTACTTC. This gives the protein CASSFWDRAYEQYF.

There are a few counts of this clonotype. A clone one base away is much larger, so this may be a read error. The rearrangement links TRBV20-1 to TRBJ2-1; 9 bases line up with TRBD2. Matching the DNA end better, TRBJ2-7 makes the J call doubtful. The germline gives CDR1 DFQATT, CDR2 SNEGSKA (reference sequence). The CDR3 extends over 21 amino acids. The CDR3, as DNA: TGCAGTGCTAGAGGACCCCGGTCGAGCGGGAGGTTACTGGGCTCCTACAATGAGCAGTACTTC. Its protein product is CSARGPRSSGRLLGSYNEQYF.

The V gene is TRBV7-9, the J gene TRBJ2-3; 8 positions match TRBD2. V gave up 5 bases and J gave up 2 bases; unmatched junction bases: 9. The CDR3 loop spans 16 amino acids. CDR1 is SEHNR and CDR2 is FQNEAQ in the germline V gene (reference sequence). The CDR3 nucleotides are TGTGCCAGCAGCCCCGGGACTAGAGGGATCACAGATACGCAGTATTTT. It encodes CASSPGTRGITDTQYF.

CDR3 amino acids: CSAERKRRNEQFF. CDR3 nucleotides: TGCAGTGCAGAGCGGAAGAGACGTAATGAGCAGTTCTTC. The chain couples TRBV20-1 to TRBJ2-1, with D possibly being TRBD2 (5 bases). Per the germline V gene, CDR1 is DFQATT and CDR2 is SNEGSKA (reference sequence). The V and J ends lost 6 bases and 7 bases respectively, with 16 bases between them. This CDR3 has 13 residues.

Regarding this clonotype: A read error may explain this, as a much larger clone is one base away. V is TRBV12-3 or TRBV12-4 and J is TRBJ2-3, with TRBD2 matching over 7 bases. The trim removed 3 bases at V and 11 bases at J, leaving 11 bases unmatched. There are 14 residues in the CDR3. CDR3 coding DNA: TGTGCCAGCAGTTTGGGGGGGAGCACAGATGTGCAGTATTTT. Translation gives CASSLGGSTDVQYF.

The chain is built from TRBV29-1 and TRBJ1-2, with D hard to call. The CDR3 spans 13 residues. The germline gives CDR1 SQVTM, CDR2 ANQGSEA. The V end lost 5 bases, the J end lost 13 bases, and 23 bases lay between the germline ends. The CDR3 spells CSVLPLRNFDPTF. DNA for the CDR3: TGCAGCGTTTTACCCCTCCGCAACTTCGATCCCACCTTC.

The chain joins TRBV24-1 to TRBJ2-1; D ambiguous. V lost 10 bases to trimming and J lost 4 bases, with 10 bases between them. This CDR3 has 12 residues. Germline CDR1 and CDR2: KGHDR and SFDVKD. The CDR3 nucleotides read TGTGCCACACAAAGGGATTACAATGAGCAGTTCTTC. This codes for CATQRDYNEQFF.

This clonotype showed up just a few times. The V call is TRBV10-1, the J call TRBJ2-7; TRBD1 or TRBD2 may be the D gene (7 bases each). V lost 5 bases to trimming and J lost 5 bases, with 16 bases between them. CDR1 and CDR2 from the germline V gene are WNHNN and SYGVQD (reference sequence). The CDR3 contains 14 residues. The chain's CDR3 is CASSQNRGGNEQYF. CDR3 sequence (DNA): TGCGCCAGCAGTCAAAACAGGGGAGGGAACGAGCAGTACTTC.

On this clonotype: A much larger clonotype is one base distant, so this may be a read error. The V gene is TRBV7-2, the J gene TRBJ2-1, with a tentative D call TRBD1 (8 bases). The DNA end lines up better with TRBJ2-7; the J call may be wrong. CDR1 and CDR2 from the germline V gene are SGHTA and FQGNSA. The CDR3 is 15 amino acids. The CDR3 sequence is CASKPGGQGYNEQYF. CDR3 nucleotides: TGTGCCAGCAAACCGGGAGGACAGGGCTACAATGAGCAGTACTTC.

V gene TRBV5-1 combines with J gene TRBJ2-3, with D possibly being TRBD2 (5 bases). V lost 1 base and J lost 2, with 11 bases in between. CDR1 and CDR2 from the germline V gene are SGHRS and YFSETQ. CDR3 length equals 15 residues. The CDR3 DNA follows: TGCGCCAGCAGCTTGCAAAGCGGCCACACAGATACGCAGTATTTT. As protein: CASSLQSGHTDTQYF.

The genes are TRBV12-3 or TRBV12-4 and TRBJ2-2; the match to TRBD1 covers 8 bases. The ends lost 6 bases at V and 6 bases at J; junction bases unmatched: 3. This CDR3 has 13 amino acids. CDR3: CASRPQGAGELFF. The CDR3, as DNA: TGTGCCAGCAGACCACAGGGGGCCGGGGAGCTGTTTTTT.

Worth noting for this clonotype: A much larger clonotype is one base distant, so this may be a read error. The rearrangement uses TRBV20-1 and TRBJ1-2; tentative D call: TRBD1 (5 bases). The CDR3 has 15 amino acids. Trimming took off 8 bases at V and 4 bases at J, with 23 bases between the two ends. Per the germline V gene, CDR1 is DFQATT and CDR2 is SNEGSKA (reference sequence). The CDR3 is CSTIDSLISGYGYTF. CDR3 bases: TGCAGTACTATTGACAGCTTGATTTCTGGCTATGGCTACACCTTC.

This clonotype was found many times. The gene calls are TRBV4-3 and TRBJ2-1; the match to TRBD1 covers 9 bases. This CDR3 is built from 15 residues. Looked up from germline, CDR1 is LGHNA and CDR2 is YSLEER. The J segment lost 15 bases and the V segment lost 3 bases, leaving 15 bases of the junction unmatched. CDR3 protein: CASSQTGGRTGSPFF. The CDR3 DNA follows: TGCGCCAGCAGCCAGACAGGGGGGAGGACAGGGAGTCCGTTCTTC.

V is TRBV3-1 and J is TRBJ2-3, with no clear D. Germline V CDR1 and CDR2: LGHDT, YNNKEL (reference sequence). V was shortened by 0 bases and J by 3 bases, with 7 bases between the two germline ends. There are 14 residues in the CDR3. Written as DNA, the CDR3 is TGTGCCAGCAGCCAAGAGGGTTTAACAGATACGCAGTATTTT. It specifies CASSQEGLTDTQYF.

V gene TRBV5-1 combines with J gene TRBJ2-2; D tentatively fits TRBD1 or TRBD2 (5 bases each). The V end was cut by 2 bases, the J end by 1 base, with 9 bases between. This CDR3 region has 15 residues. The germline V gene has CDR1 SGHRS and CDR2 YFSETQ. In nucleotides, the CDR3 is TGCGCCAGCAGCTTTACGGGACGGAACACCGGGGAGCTGTTTTTT. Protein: CASSFTGRNTGELFF. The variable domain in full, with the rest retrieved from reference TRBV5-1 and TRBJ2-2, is KAGVTQTPRYLIKTRGQQVTLSCSPISGHRSVSWYQQTPGQGLQFLFEYFSETQRNKGNFPGRFSGRQFSNSRSEMNVSTLELGDSALYLCASSFTGRNTGELFFGEGSRLTVL.

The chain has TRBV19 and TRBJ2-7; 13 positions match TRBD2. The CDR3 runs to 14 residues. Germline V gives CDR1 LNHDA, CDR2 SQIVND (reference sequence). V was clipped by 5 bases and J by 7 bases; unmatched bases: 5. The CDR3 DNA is TGTGCCAGTAGTCAGACTAGCGGGAGGTATGAGCAGTACTTC. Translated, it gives CASSQTSGRYEQYF.

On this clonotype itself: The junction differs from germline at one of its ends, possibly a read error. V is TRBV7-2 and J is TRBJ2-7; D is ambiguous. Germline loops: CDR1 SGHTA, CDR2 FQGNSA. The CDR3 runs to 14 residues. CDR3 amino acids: CASSSQPSSYGQYF. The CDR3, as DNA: TGTGCCAGCAGCTCACAACCGAGCTCCTACGGGCAGTACTTC.

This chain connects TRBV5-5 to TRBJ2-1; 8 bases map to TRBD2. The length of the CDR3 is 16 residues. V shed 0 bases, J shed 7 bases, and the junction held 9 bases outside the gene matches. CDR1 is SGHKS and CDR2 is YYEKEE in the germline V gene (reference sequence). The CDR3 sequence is CASSLAAGVFSNEQFF. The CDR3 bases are TGTGCCAGCAGCTTGGCAGCGGGAGTATTTTCGAATGAGCAGTTCTTC.